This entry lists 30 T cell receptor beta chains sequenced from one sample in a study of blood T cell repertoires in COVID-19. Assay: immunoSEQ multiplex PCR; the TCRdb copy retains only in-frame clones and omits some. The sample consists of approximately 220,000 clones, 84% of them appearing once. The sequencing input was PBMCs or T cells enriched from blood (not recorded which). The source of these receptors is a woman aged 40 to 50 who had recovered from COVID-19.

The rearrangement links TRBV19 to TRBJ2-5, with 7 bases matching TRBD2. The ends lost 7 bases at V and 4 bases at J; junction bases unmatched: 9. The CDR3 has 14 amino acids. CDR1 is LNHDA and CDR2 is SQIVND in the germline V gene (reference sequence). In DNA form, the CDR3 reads TGTGCCAGTACCGCGGGGGTCCTGGTAGAGACCCAGTACTTC. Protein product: CASTAGVLVETQYF.

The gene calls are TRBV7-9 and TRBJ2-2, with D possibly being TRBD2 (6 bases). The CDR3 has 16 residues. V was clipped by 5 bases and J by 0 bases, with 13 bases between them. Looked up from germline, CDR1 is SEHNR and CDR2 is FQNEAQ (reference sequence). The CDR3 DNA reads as TGTGCCAGCAGCCCTAGCGCTACGTCGAACACCGGGGAGCTGTTTTTT. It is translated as CASSPSATSNTGELFF.

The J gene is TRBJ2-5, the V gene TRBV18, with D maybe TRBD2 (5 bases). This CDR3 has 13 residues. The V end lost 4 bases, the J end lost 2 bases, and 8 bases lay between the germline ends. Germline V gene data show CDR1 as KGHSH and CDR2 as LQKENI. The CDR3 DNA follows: TGTGCCAGCTCACTTGAGGGACAAGAGACCCAGTACTTC. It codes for CASSLEGQETQYF.

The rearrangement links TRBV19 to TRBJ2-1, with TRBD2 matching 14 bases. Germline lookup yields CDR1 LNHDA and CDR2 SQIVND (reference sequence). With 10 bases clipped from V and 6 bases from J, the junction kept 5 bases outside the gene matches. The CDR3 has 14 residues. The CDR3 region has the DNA TGTGCCACGACTAGCGGGAGGGAGGTCAATGAGCAGTTCTTC. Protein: CATTSGREVNEQFF.

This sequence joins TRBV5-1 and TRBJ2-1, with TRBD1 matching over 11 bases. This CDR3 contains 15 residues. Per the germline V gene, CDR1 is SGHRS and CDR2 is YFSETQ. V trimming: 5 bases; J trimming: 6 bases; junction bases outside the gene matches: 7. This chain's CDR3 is CASSLRDRGGNEQFF. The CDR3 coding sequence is TGCGCCAGCAGTCTGAGGGACAGGGGGGGCAATGAGCAGTTCTTC.

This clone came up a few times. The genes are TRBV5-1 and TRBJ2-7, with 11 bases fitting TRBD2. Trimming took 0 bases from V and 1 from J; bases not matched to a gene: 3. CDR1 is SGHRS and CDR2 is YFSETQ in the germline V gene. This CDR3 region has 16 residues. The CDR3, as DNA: TGCGCCAGCAGCTTGGCGGGGACTAGCGGTTCCTACGAGCAGTACTTC. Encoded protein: CASSLAGTSGSYEQYF. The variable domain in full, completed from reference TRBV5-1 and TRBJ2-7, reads KAGVTQTPRYLIKTRGQQVTLSCSPISGHRSVSWYQQTPGQGLQFLFEYFSETQRNKGNFPGRFSGRQFSNSRSEMNVSTLELGDSALYLCASSLAGTSGSYEQYFGPGTRLTVT.

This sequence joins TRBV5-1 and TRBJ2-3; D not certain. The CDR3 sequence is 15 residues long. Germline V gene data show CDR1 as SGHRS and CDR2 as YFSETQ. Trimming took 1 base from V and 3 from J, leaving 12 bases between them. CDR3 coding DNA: TGCGCCAGCAGCTTGTCCCGGGTTTCGACAGATACGCAGTATTTT. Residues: CASSLSRVSTDTQYF. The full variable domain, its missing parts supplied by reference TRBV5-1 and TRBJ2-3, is KAGVTQTPRYLIKTRGQQVTLSCSPISGHRSVSWYQQTPGQGLQFLFEYFSETQRNKGNFPGRFSGRQFSNSRSEMNVSTLELGDSALYLCASSLSRVSTDTQYFGPGTRLTVL.

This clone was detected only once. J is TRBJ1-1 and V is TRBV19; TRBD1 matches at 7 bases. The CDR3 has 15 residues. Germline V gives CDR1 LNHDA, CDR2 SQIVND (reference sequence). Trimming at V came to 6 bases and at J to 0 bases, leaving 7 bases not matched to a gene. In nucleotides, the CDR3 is TGTGCCAGTAGCTACTTAGACAGGGTGAACACTGAAGCTTTCTTT. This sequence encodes CASSYLDRVNTEAFF. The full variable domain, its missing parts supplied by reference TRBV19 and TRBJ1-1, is DGGITQSPKYLFRKEGQNVTLSCEQNLNHDAMYWYRQDPGQGLRLIYYSQIVNDFQKGDIAEGYSVSREKKESFPLTVTSAQKNPTAFYLCASSYLDRVNTEAFFGQGTRLTVV.

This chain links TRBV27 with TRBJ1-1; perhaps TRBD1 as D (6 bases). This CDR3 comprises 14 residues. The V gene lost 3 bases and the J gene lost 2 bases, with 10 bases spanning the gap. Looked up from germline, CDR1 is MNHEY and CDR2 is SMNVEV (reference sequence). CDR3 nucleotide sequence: TGTGCCAGCAGTTTCGGACAGCTTAACACTGAAGCTTTCTTT. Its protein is CASSFGQLNTEAFF.

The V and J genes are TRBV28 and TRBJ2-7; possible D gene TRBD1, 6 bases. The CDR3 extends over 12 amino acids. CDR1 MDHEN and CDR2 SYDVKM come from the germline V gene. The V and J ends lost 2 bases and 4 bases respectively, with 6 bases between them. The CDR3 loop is CASSLDRYEQYF. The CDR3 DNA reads TGTGCCAGCAGTTTAGACAGGTACGAGCAGTACTTC.

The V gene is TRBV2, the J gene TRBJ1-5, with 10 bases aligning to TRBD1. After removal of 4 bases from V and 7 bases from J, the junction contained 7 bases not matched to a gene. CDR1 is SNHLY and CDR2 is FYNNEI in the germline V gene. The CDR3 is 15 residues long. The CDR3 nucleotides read TGTGCCAGCAGTGCACAGAGACAGGGGGCCCAGCCCCAGCATTTT. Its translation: CASSAQRQGAQPQHF.

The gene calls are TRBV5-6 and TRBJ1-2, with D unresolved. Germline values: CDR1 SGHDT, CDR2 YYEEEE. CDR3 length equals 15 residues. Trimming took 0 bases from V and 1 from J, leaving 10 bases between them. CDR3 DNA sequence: TGTGCCAGCAGCTTGGTAAGCTCCCGTAACTATGGCTACACCTTC. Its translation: CASSLVSSRNYGYTF.

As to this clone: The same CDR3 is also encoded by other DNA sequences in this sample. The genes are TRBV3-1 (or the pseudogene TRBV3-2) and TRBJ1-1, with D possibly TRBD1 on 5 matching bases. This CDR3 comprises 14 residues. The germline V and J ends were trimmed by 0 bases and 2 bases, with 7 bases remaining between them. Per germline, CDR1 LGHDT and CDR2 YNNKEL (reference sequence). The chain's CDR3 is CASSQEQGNTEAFF. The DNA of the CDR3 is TGTGCCAGCAGCCAAGAGCAGGGTAACACTGAAGCTTTCTTT.

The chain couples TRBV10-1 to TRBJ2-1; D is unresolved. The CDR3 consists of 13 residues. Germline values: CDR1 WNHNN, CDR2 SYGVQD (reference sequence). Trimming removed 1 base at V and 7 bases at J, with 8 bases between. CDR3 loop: CASSEYPLNEQFF. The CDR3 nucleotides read TGCGCCAGCAGTGAGTACCCCCTAAATGAGCAGTTCTTC.

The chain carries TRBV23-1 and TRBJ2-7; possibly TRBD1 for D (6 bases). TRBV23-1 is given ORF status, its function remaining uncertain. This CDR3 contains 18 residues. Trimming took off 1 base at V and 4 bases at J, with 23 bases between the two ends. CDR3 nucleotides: TGCGCCAGCAGTCAATTCGTGGTGTTCCGGGACACGCTTTACGAGCAGTACGTC. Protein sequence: CASSQFVVFRDTLYEQYV.

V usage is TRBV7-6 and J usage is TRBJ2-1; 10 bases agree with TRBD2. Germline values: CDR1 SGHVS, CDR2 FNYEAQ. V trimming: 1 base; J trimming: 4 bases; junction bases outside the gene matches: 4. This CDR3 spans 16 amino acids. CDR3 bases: TGTGCCAGCAGCTTAGATCGGACTAGCGGATACAATGAGCAGTTCTTC. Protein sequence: CASSLDRTSGYNEQFF.

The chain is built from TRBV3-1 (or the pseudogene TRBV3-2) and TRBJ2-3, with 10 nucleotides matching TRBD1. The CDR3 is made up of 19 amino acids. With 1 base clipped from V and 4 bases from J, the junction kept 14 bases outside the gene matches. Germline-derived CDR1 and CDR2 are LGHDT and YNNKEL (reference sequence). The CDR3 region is CASSQVPLDRGRKADTQYF. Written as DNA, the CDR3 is TGTGCCAGCAGCCAAGTACCCCTTGACAGGGGGCGAAAGGCAGATACGCAGTATTTT.

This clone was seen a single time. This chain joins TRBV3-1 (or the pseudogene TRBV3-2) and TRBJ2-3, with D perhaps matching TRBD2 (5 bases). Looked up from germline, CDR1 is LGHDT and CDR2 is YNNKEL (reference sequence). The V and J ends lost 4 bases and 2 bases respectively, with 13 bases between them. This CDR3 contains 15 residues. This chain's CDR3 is CASSPDLALTDTQYF. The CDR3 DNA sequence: TGTGCCAGCAGCCCTGATCTAGCACTCACAGATACGCAGTATTTT.

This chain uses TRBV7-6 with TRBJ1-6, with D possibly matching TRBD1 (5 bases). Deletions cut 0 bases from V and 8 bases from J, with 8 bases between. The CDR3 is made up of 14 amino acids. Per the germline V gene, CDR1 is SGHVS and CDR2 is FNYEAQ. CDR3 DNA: TGTGCCAGCAGCTTAGCCCAAGGGGATTCACCCCTCCACTTT. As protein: CASSLAQGDSPLHF.

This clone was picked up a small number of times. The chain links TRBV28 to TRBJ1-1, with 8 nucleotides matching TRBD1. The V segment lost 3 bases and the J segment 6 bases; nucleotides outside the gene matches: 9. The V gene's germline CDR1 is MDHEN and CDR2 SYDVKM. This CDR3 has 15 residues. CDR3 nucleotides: TGTGCCAGCAGTTTCCCTGGACAGGGACGGGCTGAAGCTTTCTTT. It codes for CASSFPGQGRAEAFF.

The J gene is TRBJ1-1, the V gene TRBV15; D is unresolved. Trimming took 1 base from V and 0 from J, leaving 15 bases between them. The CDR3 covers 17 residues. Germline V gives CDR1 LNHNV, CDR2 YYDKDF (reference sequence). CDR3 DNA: TGTGCCACCAGCAGAGGCCCAGGTCCCCCGATGAACACTGAAGCTTTCTTT. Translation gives CATSRGPGPPMNTEAFF.

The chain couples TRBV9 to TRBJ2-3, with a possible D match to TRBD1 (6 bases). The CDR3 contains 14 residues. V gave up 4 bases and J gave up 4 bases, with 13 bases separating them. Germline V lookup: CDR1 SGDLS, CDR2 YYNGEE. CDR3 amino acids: CASSRGQIPDTQYF. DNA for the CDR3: TGTGCCAGCAGCCGAGGACAGATACCAGATACGCAGTATTTT.

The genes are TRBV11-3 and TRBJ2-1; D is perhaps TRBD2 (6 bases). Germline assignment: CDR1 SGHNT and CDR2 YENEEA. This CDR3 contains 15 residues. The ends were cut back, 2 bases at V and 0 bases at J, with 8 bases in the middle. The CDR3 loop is CASSLRGSSYNEQFF. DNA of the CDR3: TGTGCCAGCAGCTTACGGGGGAGCTCCTACAATGAGCAGTTCTTC.

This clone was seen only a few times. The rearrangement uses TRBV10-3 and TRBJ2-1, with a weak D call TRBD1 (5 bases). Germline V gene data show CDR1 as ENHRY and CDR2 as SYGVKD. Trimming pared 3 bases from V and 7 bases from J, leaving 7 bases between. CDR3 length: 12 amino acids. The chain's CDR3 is CAISEGHNEQFF. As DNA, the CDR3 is TGTGCCATCAGTGAAGGACATAATGAGCAGTTCTTC.

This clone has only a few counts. The CDR3 here is CAISESFEQGAGSPLHF. The CDR3 DNA reads as TGTGCCATCAGTGAATCATTCGAACAGGGAGCAGGTTCACCCCTCCACTTT. The rearrangement links TRBV10-3 to TRBJ1-6; a weak D match, TRBD1 (6 bases). The germline gives CDR1 ENHRY, CDR2 SYGVKD. The CDR3 totals 17 residues. With 3 bases removed from V and 9 bases from J, the gap between germline ends came to 21 bases.

CDR3 region: CASSPGGSPIETQYF. For the CDR3, the DNA is TGTGCCAGCAGCCCCGGAGGGAGCCCTATAGAGACCCAGTACTTC. The chain employs TRBV7-3 and TRBJ2-5; maybe TRBD2 (6 bases). The germline CDR1 and CDR2 sequences are SGHTA and FQGTGA. Trimming left V 5 bases short and J 4 bases short, with 17 bases between. The CDR3 is made up of 15 amino acids.

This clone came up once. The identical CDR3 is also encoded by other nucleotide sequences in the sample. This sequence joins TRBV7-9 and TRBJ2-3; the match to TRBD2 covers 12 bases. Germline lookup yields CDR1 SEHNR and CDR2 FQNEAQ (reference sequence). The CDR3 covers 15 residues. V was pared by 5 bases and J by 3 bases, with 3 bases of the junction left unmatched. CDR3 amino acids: CASSLGLAGTDTQYF. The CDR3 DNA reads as TGTGCCAGCAGCCTCGGACTAGCGGGAACAGATACGCAGTATTTT.

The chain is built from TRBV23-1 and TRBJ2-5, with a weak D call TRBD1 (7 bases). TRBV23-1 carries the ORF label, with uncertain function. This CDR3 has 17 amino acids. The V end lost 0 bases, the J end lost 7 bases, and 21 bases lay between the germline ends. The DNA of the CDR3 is TGCGCCAGCAGTCAATCGTTGGCAGGGGGAGGCTTGGGGACCCAGTACTTC. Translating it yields CASSQSLAGGGLGTQYF.

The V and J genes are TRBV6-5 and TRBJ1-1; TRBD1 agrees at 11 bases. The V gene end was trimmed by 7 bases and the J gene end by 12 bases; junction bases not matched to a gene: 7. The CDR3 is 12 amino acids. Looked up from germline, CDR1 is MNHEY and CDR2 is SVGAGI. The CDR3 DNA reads TGTGCCAGCACACGGACAGGGGGCGAGTCTTTCTTT. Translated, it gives CASTRTGGESFF.

The CDR3 DNA follows: TGTGCCAGCAGCTTTCCTGGGAAGACTAGCGGGACCCCTAGCACAGATACGCAGTATTTT. Translated: CASSFPGKTSGTPSTDTQYF. The chain has TRBV5-4 and TRBJ2-3, with 11 positions matching TRBD2. The CDR3 contains 20 residues. After removal of 2 bases from V and 0 bases from J, the junction contained 14 bases not matched to a gene. Germline loops: CDR1 SGHNT, CDR2 YYREEE (reference sequence). Supplemented by reference TRBV5-4 and TRBJ2-3, the full variable domain reads ETGVTQSPTHLIKTRGQQVTLRCSSQSGHNTVSWYQQALGQGPQFIFQYYREEENGRGNFPPRFSGLQFPNYSSELNVNALELDDSALYLCASSFPGKTSGTPSTDTQYFGPGTRLTVL.